A selection of T cell receptor beta chains follows, all from one sample in a study of blood T cell repertoires in COVID-19. Profiling relied on immunoSEQ multiplex PCR, and the TCRdb table lists in-frame clones only, not all of them. Of 95,000 to 150,000 clones in the sample, about nine tenths were seen once. Input material: peripheral blood. These receptors were taken from a man in his forties with acute or convalescent COVID-19. The conserved cysteine and the conserved F or W are not part of the CDR3 here. A clone size is listed for some rows: how often the clone was seen (once, few, many), or a class if it is expanded.

V | length | size | CDR3
TRBV14 | 13 | . | ASSQVSGLNTEAF
TRBV10-2 | 11 | . | ASRTGSNQPQH
TRBV6-5 | 13 | . | ASRPGTGGNQPQH
TRBV9 | 15 | . | ASSVAAGVGFYNEQF
TRBV29-1 | 11 | . | SVGGTQHTEAF
TRBV7-6 | 13 | . | ASSLRQGNTGELF
TRBV5-4 | 9 | . | ASRSVNEQY
TRBV30 | 9 | . | AWGGTEQAF
TRBV5-1 | 13 | . | ASSDALNSGDEQY
TRBV7-6 | 15 | . | ASSLGRTGLVDTEAF
TRBV6-6 | 11 | . | ASSYSTRNEQF
TRBV7-8 | 13 | . | ASSLGDRSYNEQF
TRBV5-1 | 13 | few | ASSSIPTGGPEAF
TRBV15 | 16 | once | ATSRDGDSPIGSEKLF
TRBV7-2 | 14 | . | ASSLGGTGVYNEQF
TRBV6-5 | 14 | . | ASSLRTGGLVNEQF
TRBV19 | 12 | . | ASSTTGRRDTQY
TRBV19 | 12 | . | ASSMAGTPGELF
TRBV30 | 11 | . | AWSVLGGNTIY
TRBV2 | 13 | . | ASSSQRGRGDTQY
TRBV5-1 | 13 | once | ASSLRGLSTDTQY
TRBV27 | 10 | . | ASRRQGNEAF
TRBV5-1 | 12 | . | ASKNRGPPYEQY
TRBV5-1 | 14 | . | ASSLGEAGLGYGYT